This T cell receptor beta chain came from a study of PD-L1 blockade in urothelial cancer. The wider study: About 85% of the roughly 29 patients comprised males who had bladder-origin urothelial cancer. A median blood sample held about 140,000 T cells and 75,000 to 85,000 unique TCRs.

Sample time point: peripheral blood 6 weeks after treatment start. Locally advanced or metastatic urothelial carcinoma was present in patients. PCRs were each spiked with synthetic TCR analog templates. The method was immunoSEQ multiplex PCR; TCRdb's version includes in-frame clones alone and lacks a portion of them. The data hold more than 90,000 clones, with 75% to 90% observed a single time. This clone came up a few times. This clonotype was sampled from a man in his sixties or seventies with urothelial cancer. The source material was PBMCs, sampled around atezolizumab (anti-PD-L1) treatment.

Here the CDR3 reads CASSLTGGRDTGELFF. The CDR3 region has the DNA TGTGCCAGCAGCCTGACAGGGGGGCGTGACACCGGGGAGCTGTTTTTT. The chain is built from TRBV13 and TRBJ2-2; 9 bases agree with TRBD1. The CDR3 consists of 16 residues. After removal of 5 bases from V and 3 bases from J, the junction contained 7 bases not matched to a gene. The germline gives CDR1 PRHDT, CDR2 FYEKMQ (reference sequence). The variable domain in full, with the rest retrieved from reference TRBV13 and TRBJ2-2, is AAGVIQSPRHLIKEKRETATLKCYPIPRHDTVYWYQQGPGQDPQFLISFYEKMQSDKGSIPDRFSAQQFSDYHSELNMSSLELGDSALYFCASSLTGGRDTGELFFGEGSRLTVL.